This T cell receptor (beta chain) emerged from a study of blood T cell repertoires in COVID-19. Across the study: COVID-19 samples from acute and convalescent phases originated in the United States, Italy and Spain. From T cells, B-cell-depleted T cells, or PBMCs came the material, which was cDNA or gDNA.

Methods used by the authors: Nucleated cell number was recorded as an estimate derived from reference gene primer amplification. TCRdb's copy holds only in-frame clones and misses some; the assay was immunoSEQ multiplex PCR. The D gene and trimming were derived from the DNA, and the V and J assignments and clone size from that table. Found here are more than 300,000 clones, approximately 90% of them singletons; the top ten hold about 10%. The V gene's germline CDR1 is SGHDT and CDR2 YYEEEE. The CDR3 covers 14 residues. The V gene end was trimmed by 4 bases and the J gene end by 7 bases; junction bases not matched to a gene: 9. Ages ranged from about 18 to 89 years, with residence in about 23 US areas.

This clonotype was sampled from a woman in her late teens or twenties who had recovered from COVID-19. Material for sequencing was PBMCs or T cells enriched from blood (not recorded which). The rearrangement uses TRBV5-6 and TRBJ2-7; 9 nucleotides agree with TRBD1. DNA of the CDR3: TGTGCCAGCAGCCCCTGGGACAGGGAAGGAGAGCAGTACTTC. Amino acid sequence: CASSPWDREGEQYF.